Listed below are T cell receptor beta chains from one sample, sequenced in a study of blood T cells in healthy people across ages. TCRdb reprocessed the 5' RACE reads with MiXCR, giving one entry per CDR3 protein. The table shows 800,000 or so distinct CDR3 sequences, with approximately 59% occurring only once. The sequenced material came from blood. Source of these receptors: a man in his thirties or forties in good health. CDR3s include the opening cysteine and the closing phenylalanine or tryptophan. Fields, in order: D gene, J gene, clone size, V gene, CDR3 protein, CDR3 DNA. A D gene is named only where the DNA matches it firmly. Clone size, where shown, is once, few, many, or a class for clones that have expanded.

D gene: NA; J gene: TRBJ1-5; clone size: NA; V gene: TRBV12-3/TRBV12-4; CDR3 protein: CASTRGGYQPQHF; CDR3 DNA: TGTGCCAGCACCCGAGGTGGTTATCAGCCCCAGCATTTT
D gene: NA; J gene: TRBJ1-2; clone size: NA; V gene: TRBV4-2; CDR3 protein: CASSQDLVTAFYGYTF; CDR3 DNA: TGTGCCAGCAGCCAAGACTTAGTGACAGCTTTCTATGGCTACACCTTC
D gene: TRBD1; J gene: TRBJ2-5; clone size: NA; V gene: TRBV6-1; CDR3 protein: CASSVDRAYQETQYF; CDR3 DNA: TGTGCCAGCAGTGTGGACAGGGCGTACCAAGAGACCCAGTACTTC
D gene: TRBD2; J gene: TRBJ2-5; clone size: once; V gene: TRBV28; CDR3 protein: CASSPRLAVQETQYF; CDR3 DNA: TGTGCCAGCAGCCCAAGACTAGCGGTCCAAGAGACCCAGTACTTC
D gene: NA; J gene: TRBJ2-7; clone size: NA; V gene: TRBV20-1; CDR3 protein: CSASGSLDEQYF; CDR3 DNA: TGCAGTGCTAGCGGTAGTCTCGACGAGCAGTACTTC
D gene: NA; J gene: TRBJ2-1; clone size: NA; V gene: TRBV7-6; CDR3 protein: CASSLIPGDNEQFF; CDR3 DNA: TGTGCCAGCAGCTTAATCCCGGGAGACAATGAGCAGTTCTTC
D gene: NA; J gene: TRBJ2-7; clone size: NA; V gene: TRBV7-9; CDR3 protein: CASTETIYEQYF; CDR3 DNA: TGTGCCAGCACAGAGACAATCTACGAGCAGTACTTC
D gene: NA; J gene: TRBJ2-3; clone size: NA; V gene: TRBV20-1; CDR3 protein: CSASARDTQYF; CDR3 DNA: TGCAGTGCTAGCGCAAGGGATACGCAGTATTTT
D gene: NA; J gene: TRBJ1-5; clone size: NA; V gene: TRBV20-1; CDR3 protein: CSASRGVSQPQHF; CDR3 DNA: TGCAGTGCTAGCCGAGGGGTTTCCCAGCCCCAGCATTTT
D gene: NA; J gene: TRBJ2-3; clone size: NA; V gene: TRBV11-2; CDR3 protein: CASSSYASTDTQYF; CDR3 DNA: TGTGCCAGCAGCTCCTACGCCAGCACAGATACGCAGTATTTT
D gene: TRBD1; J gene: TRBJ1-5; clone size: few; V gene: TRBV20-1; CDR3 protein: CSASPGTGGNQPQHF; CDR3 DNA: TGCAGTGCTTCCCCTGGGACAGGTGGGAATCAGCCCCAGCATTTT
D gene: NA; J gene: TRBJ2-5; clone size: NA; V gene: TRBV7-6; CDR3 protein: CASSLRALRGETQYF; CDR3 DNA: TGTGCCAGCAGCTTAAGGGCCTTACGAGGAGAGACCCAGTACTTC
D gene: NA; J gene: TRBJ2-1; clone size: few; V gene: TRBV3-1; CDR3 protein: CASSRDSLSYNEQFF; CDR3 DNA: TGTGCCAGCAGCCGGGATAGCCTCTCCTACAATGAGCAGTTCTTC
D gene: TRBD2; J gene: TRBJ2-7; clone size: few; V gene: TRBV7-2; CDR3 protein: CASSLESASGVGEQYF; CDR3 DNA: TGTGCCAGCAGCTTAGAGTCGGCTAGCGGGGTCGGGGAGCAGTACTTC
D gene: TRBD1; J gene: TRBJ2-7; clone size: NA; V gene: TRBV19; CDR3 protein: CASSTGQDYEQYF; CDR3 DNA: TGTGCCAGTAGTACGGGACAGGACTACGAGCAGTACTTC
D gene: NA; J gene: TRBJ2-7; clone size: few; V gene: TRBV20-1; CDR3 protein: CSAALGDEQYF; CDR3 DNA: TGCAGTGCTGCCTTGGGAGACGAGCAGTACTTC
D gene: NA; J gene: TRBJ1-5; clone size: NA; V gene: TRBV9; CDR3 protein: CASSLQGLGGQPQHF; CDR3 DNA: TGTGCCAGCAGCTTACAGGGTTTAGGGGGTCAGCCCCAGCATTTT
D gene: TRBD2; J gene: TRBJ2-5; clone size: NA; V gene: TRBV20-1; CDR3 protein: CSARLPGTSGGAETQYF; CDR3 DNA: TGCAGTGCTAGACTCCCCGGGACTAGCGGGGGGGCGGAGACCCAGTACTTC
D gene: TRBD1; J gene: TRBJ2-3; clone size: once; V gene: TRBV11-1; CDR3 protein: CASSFPNRGLRPLLSTDTQYF; CDR3 DNA: TGTGCCAGCAGCTTCCCAAACAGGGGGCTCCGACCACTCCTTAGCACAGATACGCAGTATTTT
D gene: NA; J gene: TRBJ2-1; clone size: NA; V gene: TRBV29-1; CDR3 protein: CSVEGNKWGDQREQFF; CDR3 DNA: TGCAGCGTTGAAGGAAATAAATGGGGAGACCAAAGGGAGCAGTTCTTC
D gene: NA; J gene: TRBJ2-7; clone size: NA; V gene: TRBV29-1; CDR3 protein: CSADISYEQYF; CDR3 DNA: TGCAGCGCTGACATCTCCTACGAGCAGTACTTC
D gene: NA; J gene: TRBJ2-7; clone size: NA; V gene: TRBV13; CDR3 protein: CASNNQGRTYEQYF; CDR3 DNA: TGTGCCAGCAACAATCAGGGGAGAACCTACGAGCAGTACTTC
D gene: NA; J gene: TRBJ2-5; clone size: NA; V gene: TRBV20-1; CDR3 protein: CSARAARDQYF; CDR3 DNA: TGCAGTGCTAGAGCAGCCAGGGACCAGTACTTC
D gene: NA; J gene: TRBJ2-7; clone size: few; V gene: TRBV20-1; CDR3 protein: CSARYTGGSYEQYF; CDR3 DNA: TGCAGTGCTAGATATACCGGGGGCTCCTACGAGCAGTACTTC
D gene: NA; J gene: TRBJ2-7; clone size: NA; V gene: TRBV9; CDR3 protein: CASSPQGESEQYF; CDR3 DNA: TGTGCCAGCAGCCCGCAGGGAGAATCCGAGCAGTACTTC
D gene: NA; J gene: TRBJ1-2; clone size: NA; V gene: TRBV19; CDR3 protein: CASKARGSAYGYTF; CDR3 DNA: TGTGCCAGTAAGGCCAGGGGTAGCGCCTATGGCTACACCTTC
D gene: TRBD1; J gene: TRBJ2-6; clone size: NA; V gene: TRBV14; CDR3 protein: CASSQGRGLPLDAANVLTF; CDR3 DNA: TGTGCCAGCAGCCAAGGCAGGGGGCTCCCTCTCGATGCGGCCAACGTCCTGACTTTC
D gene: NA; J gene: TRBJ2-1; clone size: NA; V gene: TRBV6-2/TRBV6-3; CDR3 protein: CASSPPDAGYNEQFF; CDR3 DNA: TGTGCCAGCAGCCCCCCGGACGCGGGCTACAATGAGCAGTTCTTC
D gene: NA; J gene: TRBJ2-5; clone size: NA; V gene: TRBV9; CDR3 protein: CASSPGDTTFQETQYF; CDR3 DNA: TGTGCCAGCAGCCCAGGGGACACTACTTTCCAAGAGACCCAGTACTTC
D gene: NA; J gene: TRBJ1-6; clone size: NA; V gene: TRBV7-9; CDR3 protein: CASSLGSGGNNSPLHF; CDR3 DNA: TGTGCCAGCAGCTTAGGTTCCGGGGGCAATAATTCACCCCTCCACTTT